One sample yielded the 9 T cell receptor beta chains listed below, sequenced in a study of CD8 T cells in ankylosing spondylitis. TCRdb used MiXCR to reprocess the 5' RACE reads, holding one entry per CDR3 protein. The table lists more than 250,000 distinct CDR3 sequences, around 8% of them singletons, with more than 14% in the top ten. Whole-study findings and limits: Blood from ankylosing spondylitis patients appeared to carry a characteristic roughly 8-variant TCR beta motif.

Their antigens are not known. Sequences were obtained from blood, either unsorted or a sorted T cell fraction (not recorded which). Source of these receptors: a male donor with ankylosing spondylitis.

The rearrangement uses TRBV20-1 and TRBJ2-2, with TRBD2 matching 7 bases. The germline V gene has CDR1 DFQATT and CDR2 SNEGSKA (reference sequence). Germline trimming cut 5 bases from V and 2 bases from J; bases unmatched to any gene: 2. The CDR3 totals 13 residues. The CDR3 loop is CSAEGLNTGELFF. CDR3 nucleotide sequence: TGCAGTGCTGAGGGACTAAACACCGGGGAGCTGTTTTTT.

This clonotype has only a few counts. The chain has TRBV21-1 and TRBJ2-7; TRBD1, the table's D call, was not compared with the DNA. TRBV21-1 corresponds to a pseudogene. The CDR3 is 14 amino acids. This chain's CDR3 is CASWRGDKSYEQYF. The CDR3 region has the DNA TGTGCCAGCTGGAGAGGGGACAAATCCTACGAGCAGTACTTC.

The V and J genes are TRBV12-3 or TRBV12-4 and TRBJ1-5, with a tentative D call TRBD1 (5 bases). Trimming took off 5 bases at V and 2 bases at J, with 10 bases between the two ends. The CDR3 spans 14 residues. For the CDR3, the DNA is TGTGCCAGCAGTCAGGGATCCGGCAATCAGCCCCAGCATTTT. It codes for CASSQGSGNQPQHF.

This clonotype was recorded many times. The V and J genes are TRBV20-1 and TRBJ2-1; D is ambiguous. This CDR3 is 13 amino acids long. Looked up from germline, CDR1 is DFQATT and CDR2 is SNEGSKA (reference sequence). V was clipped by 3 bases and J by 7 bases, with 13 bases between them. CDR3 nucleotides: TGCAGTGCTAGGACCTCAACGAGTAATGAGCAGTTCTTC. This codes for CSARTSTSNEQFF.

The rearrangement uses TRBV7-9 and TRBJ1-1; TRBD1 agrees at 9 bases. This CDR3 contains 15 residues. Losses at the gene ends were 5 bases for V and 3 bases for J; bases not matched to a gene: 7. CDR1 is SEHNR, CDR2 FQNEAQ, per germline (reference sequence). The CDR3 here is CASSVQGQGYTEAFF. DNA for the CDR3: TGTGCCAGCAGCGTACAGGGACAGGGATACACTGAAGCTTTCTTT.

This clonotype was seen more than once but under ten times. V is TRBV29-1 and J is TRBJ2-7; D unclear. V lost 1 base to trimming and J lost 7 bases, with 14 bases between them. This CDR3 is 13 amino acids long. Germline V gene data show CDR1 as SQVTM and CDR2 as ANQGSEA. The CDR3 region is CSVEVRPGGEQYF. The DNA for the CDR3 is TGCAGCGTTGAAGTCCGTCCGGGTGGTGAGCAGTACTTC.

This sequence joins TRBV5-1 and TRBJ1-1; D is perhaps TRBD1 (6 bases). Germline CDR1 reads SGHRS; CDR2 reads YFSETQ. CDR3 length equals 14 residues. V was shortened by 4 bases and J by 0 bases, with 10 bases between the two germline ends. The CDR3 DNA reads TGCGCCAGCAGCGCCCCAGGGGTGAACACTGAAGCTTTCTTT. Residues: CASSAPGVNTEAFF.

The V gene is TRBV19, the J gene TRBJ2-3; D may be TRBD1 (6 bases). V dropped 6 bases and J dropped 6 bases, with 10 bases sitting between them. The CDR3 is made up of 12 amino acids. CDR1 and CDR2 (germline): LNHDA, SQIVND (reference sequence). CDR3 protein: CASSQTGDTQYF. The CDR3 DNA sequence: TGTGCCAGTAGCCAGACAGGTGATACGCAGTATTTT.

This clonotype was counted ten times or more. The chain has TRBV7-2 and TRBJ1-1; tentative D call: TRBD1 (6 bases). V was pared by 5 bases and J by 5 bases, with 21 bases between. Germline CDR1 SGHTA, CDR2 FQGNSA. CDR3 length: 16 residues. CDR3 residues: CASSPPLVQGGTEAFF. The CDR3 nucleotides read TGTGCCAGCAGCCCTCCCCTCGTCCAAGGGGGGACTGAAGCTTTCTTT.